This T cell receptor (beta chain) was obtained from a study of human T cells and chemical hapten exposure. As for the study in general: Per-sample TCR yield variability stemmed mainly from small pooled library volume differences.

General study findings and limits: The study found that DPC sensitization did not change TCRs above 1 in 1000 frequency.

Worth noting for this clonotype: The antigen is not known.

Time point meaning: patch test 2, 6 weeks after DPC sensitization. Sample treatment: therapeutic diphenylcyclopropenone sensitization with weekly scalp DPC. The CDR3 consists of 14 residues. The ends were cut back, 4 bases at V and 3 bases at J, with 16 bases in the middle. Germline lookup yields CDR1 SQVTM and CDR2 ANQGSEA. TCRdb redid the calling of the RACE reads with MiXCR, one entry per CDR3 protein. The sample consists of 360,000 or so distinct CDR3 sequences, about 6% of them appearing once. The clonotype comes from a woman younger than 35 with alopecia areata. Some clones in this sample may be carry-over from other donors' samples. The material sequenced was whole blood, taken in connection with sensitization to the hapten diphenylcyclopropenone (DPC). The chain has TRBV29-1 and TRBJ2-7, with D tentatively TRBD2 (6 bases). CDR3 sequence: CSVVGSDGGYEQYF. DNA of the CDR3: TGCAGCGTTGTGGGAAGCGACGGGGGCTACGAGCAGTACTTC.